A selection of T cell receptor beta chains follows, all from one sample in a study of cytomegalovirus exposure and HLA in healthy donors. Only in-frame clones appear in the TCRdb table, and some are missing; sequencing was by immunoSEQ multiplex PCR. This sample has 71,000 or so clones, with over 90% found just once. Sequencing was done on a sample of PBMCs. Every receptor here comes from a woman aged 18-35 years in good health and CMV-seronegative. CDR3s include the opening cysteine and the closing phenylalanine or tryptophan. D genes are given only for firm matches. The size field is filled for only some rows; it gives once, few, many or a size class.

d_call clone_size j_call v_call cdr3_aa cdr3_nt
- - TRBJ1-2 TRBV5-4 CASSFSRDYGYTF TGTGCCAGCAGCTTCTCCCGTGACTATGGCTACACCTTC
TRBD2 - TRBJ2-1 TRBV7-8 CASSIQASGNYNEQFF TGTGCCAGCAGCATACAGGCTAGCGGGAACTACAATGAGCAGTTCTTC
TRBD2 - TRBJ2-7 TRBV7-9 CASSVGTTYYEQYF TGTGCCAGCAGCGTCGGGACTACATACTACGAGCAGTACTTC
TRBD1 once TRBJ2-7 TRBV7-6 CASSSGQGGASEQYF TGTGCCAGCAGCAGCGGACAGGGGGGAGCATCCGAGCAGTACTTC
- - TRBJ2-7 TRBV27 CASSSGSSYEQYF TGTGCCAGCAGTTCCGGGAGCTCCTACGAGCAGTACTTC
- - TRBJ1-1 TRBV5-6 CASSLWGGTEAFF TGTGCCAGCAGCTTGTGGGGGGGGACTGAAGCTTTCTTT
- - TRBJ2-3 TRBV6-6 CASSRQRNGEDTQYF TGTGCCAGCAGCAGACAGAGGAATGGCGAAGATACGCAGTATTTT
- - TRBJ1-1 TRBV13 CASSLAEGQPNTEAFF TGTGCCAGCAGCTTAGCCGAGGGACAACCGAACACTGAAGCTTTCTTT
- - TRBJ1-2 TRBV4-2 CASSQEARGNYGYTF TGTGCCAGCAGCCAAGAAGCAAGGGGCAACTATGGCTACACCTTC
- - TRBJ1-1 TRBV15 CATSSQMNTEAFF TGTGCCACCAGCTCCCAGATGAACACTGAAGCTTTCTTT
TRBD2 - TRBJ2-1 TRBV7-8 CASSPVAGGSEQFF TGTGCCAGCAGCCCAGTAGCGGGGGGGAGTGAGCAGTTCTTC
TRBD1 - TRBJ2-7 TRBV5-1 CASSPGTGGAYEQYF TGCGCCAGCAGCCCGGGGACAGGGGGTGCCTACGAGCAGTACTTC
TRBD1 - TRBJ2-7 TRBV7-8 CASGRTGGLGEQYF TGTGCCAGCGGGCGGACAGGGGGCTTGGGGGAGCAGTACTTC
- - TRBJ2-7 TRBV5-1 CASSPGVGRYEQYF TGCGCCAGCAGCCCTGGCGTGGGGCGTTACGAGCAGTACTTC
- once TRBJ2-5 TRBV6-1 CASSMGGETQYF TGTGCCAGCAGCATGGGAGGAGAGACCCAGTACTTC
- - TRBJ2-1 TRBV6-6 CASSCRVHEQFF TGTGCCAGCAGTTGCAGGGTCCATGAGCAGTTCTTC